This TCR beta chain came from a study of tumor-infiltrating lymphocytes in primary liver carcinoma. Study-level information: The study enrolled male and female patients aged 30 to 69 years. Per sample, productive TCRbeta reads numbered roughly 3.65 to 7.13 million, similar across tissue types.

J lost 9 bases, V lost 4 bases, and 4 bases had no gene match. The germline V gene encodes CDR1 SGHTA and CDR2 FQGTGA. The CDR3 has 13 amino acids. With regard to this clonotype: No antigen is known for it.

Germline DNA was also extracted, while the blood RNA originated from unsorted whole blood. The input was roughly 0.5 ug total RNA; TCR beta cDNA was made from it with a constant-region primer. It was through three nested multiplex PCR rounds of slightly modified ARM-PCR that TCR beta libraries arose. Both of the initial two PCR rounds ran for approximately 11 cycles and employed TRBV1-TRBV30 forward primers alongside a C-beta reverse primer. TCRdb fed the multiplex PCR reads into MiXCR, producing one record per CDR3 protein. Of 300,000 to 350,000 distinct CDR3 sequences in the sample, about 65% were seen once. Study results and limitations: Tumors carried a top-250-clone fraction significantly exceeding that of blood (p = 0.039). Unsorted bulk processing meant the study did not compare CD4+ and CD8+ repertoires.

This clonotype was obtained from a man aged 40-50 years with primary liver carcinoma and hepatitis B virus infection. This chain joins TRBV7-3 and TRBJ2-1; 9 positions match TRBD2. Sequences were obtained from peripheral blood. CDR3 bases: TGTGCCAGCAGCTCAACGACTAGCGGTGAGCAGTTCTTC. It codes for CASSSTTSGEQFF. Together with reference TRBV7-3 and TRBJ2-1, the CDR3 gives the full variable domain: GAGVSQTPSNKVTEKGKYVELRCDPISGHTALYWYRQSLGQGPEFLIYFQGTGAADDSGLPNDRFFAVRPEGSVSTLKIQRTERGDSAVYLCASSSTTSGEQFFGPGTRLTVL.